This T cell receptor beta chain stems from a study of shared clonotypes between healthy human individuals. Across the whole study: Those who served as donors were a couple of women and three men between the ages of 18 and 49.

Germline V CDR1 and CDR2: SGHRS, YFSETQ. The V end lost 0 bases, the J end lost 4 bases, and 11 bases lay between the germline ends. The CDR3 has 14 amino acids. The material for each subset, its genomic DNA, was split evenly across several immunoSEQ plates. Here immunoSEQ multiplex PCR was the method, and the copy in TCRdb shows in-frame clones only, minus some. The table shows 2 million to 2.5 million clones, with over 90% occurring only once. Comments on this clone: Other DNA sequences within the sample encode an identical CDR3.

This TCR was recovered from a man aged 18-30 years in good health. Some clones in this sample may be carry-over from other donors' samples. The sequencing sample was made of naive CD4+ T cells from PBMCs. Stated subset: CD45RA+ positively selected. This chain connects TRBV5-1 to TRBJ2-7; the D gene is possibly TRBD1 (5 bases). The CDR3 DNA reads as TGCGCCAGCAGCTTGGGGGGCCCCCTATACGAGCAGTACTTC. Translating it yields CASSLGGPLYEQYF.